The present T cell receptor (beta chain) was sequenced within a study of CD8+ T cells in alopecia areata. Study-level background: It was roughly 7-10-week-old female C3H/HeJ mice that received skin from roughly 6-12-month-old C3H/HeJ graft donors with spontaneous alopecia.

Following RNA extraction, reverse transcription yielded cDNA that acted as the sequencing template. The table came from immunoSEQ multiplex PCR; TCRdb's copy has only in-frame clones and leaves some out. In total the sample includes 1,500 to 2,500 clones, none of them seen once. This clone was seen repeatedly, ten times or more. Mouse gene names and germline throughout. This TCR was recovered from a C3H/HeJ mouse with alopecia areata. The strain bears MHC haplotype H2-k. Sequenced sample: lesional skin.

The CDR3 protein is CASSQRLGENTGQLYF. CDR3 bases read: TGTGCCAGCAGCCAACGACTGGGAGAAAACACCGGG. This chain connects TRBV5 to TRBJ2-2; 7 positions agree with TRBD2. The read finishes 4 residues shy of the CDR3 end, and the germline J gene is used to complete it. CDR1 and CDR2 (germline): LGHNA, YNLKQL (reference sequence). This CDR3 is 16 amino acids long. The junction had 4 bases not matched to a gene; V was cut back by 2 bases and J by 1 base.